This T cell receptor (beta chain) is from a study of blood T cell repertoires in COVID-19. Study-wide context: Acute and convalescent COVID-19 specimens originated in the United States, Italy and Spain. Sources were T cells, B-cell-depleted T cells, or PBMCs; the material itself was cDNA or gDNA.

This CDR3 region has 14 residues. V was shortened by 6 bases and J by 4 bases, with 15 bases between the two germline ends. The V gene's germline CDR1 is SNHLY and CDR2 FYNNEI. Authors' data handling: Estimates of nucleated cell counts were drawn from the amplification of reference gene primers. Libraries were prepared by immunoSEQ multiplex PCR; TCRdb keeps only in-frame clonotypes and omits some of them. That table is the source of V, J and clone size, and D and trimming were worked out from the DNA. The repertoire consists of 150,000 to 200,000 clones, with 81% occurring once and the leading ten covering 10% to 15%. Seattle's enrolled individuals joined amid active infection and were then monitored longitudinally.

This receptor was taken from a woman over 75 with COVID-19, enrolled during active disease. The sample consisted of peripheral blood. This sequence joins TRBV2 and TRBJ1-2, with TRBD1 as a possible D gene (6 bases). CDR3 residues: CASSPQGQRYGYTF. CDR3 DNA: TGTGCCAGCAGCCCCCAAGGACAGCGCTATGGCTACACCTTC.